The T cell receptor beta chain described here comes from a study of T cell repertoires in cytomegalovirus infection. The CDR3 length is 17 residues. The V gene end was trimmed by 7 bases and the J gene end by 5 bases; junction bases not matched to a gene: 19. Germline lookup yields CDR1 MNHNS and CDR2 SASEGT. This clonotype was counted ten times or more. Its antigen is unidentified. TCRdb ran MiXCR on the reads and lists one entry per CDR3 protein. The sample yields approximately 140,000 distinct CDR3 sequences, roughly 25% seen once. Study-wide findings and caveats: Summed frequency of public TCR beta families distinguished CMV carriers with the relevant HLA.

The sequence derives from a human donor in good health (CMV status not recorded). Some clones in this sample may be carry-over from other donors' samples. The gene calls are TRBV6-1 and TRBJ2-5; the match to TRBD2 covers 7 bases. Sequenced input: PBMCs, sequenced either directly or after in vitro stimulation (not recorded which). CDR3 nucleotide sequence: TGTGCCAGCACTAAGTACAGCGGGGCTGATACGGGGGAGACCCAGTACTTC. It yields the protein CASTKYSGADTGETQYF.